The present T cell receptor (beta chain) was sequenced within a study of blood T cell repertoires in COVID-19. Study overall: Samples of COVID-19 (acute and convalescent) were obtained from the United States, Italy and Spain. The analysed material was cDNA or gDNA that came from T cells, B-cell-depleted T cells, or PBMCs.

J was trimmed by 3 bases and V by 4 bases; bases with no gene match: 3. The CDR3 covers 13 residues. Germline CDR1 SNHLY, CDR2 FYNNEI. Study processing details: Nucleated cell counts were estimated from reference gene primer amplification. Method: immunoSEQ multiplex PCR; TCRdb's copy keeps in-frame clones and lacks some. For V, J and clone size, that table is used; D and trimming come from the DNA. The sample lists more than 200,000 clones, 65% to 85% occurring once. In regard to this clone: The same CDR3 can be traced to other DNA sequences in this sample.

This chain uses TRBV2 with TRBJ2-7; 7 bases are a match to TRBD1. Sequencing was carried out using peripheral blood. This sequence was found in a woman aged 80 or older with acute or convalescent COVID-19. The CDR3 sequence: CASSGQGGYEQYF. The CDR3 DNA reads as TGTGCCAGCAGTGGACAGGGTGGCTACGAGCAGTACTTC.